One T cell receptor (beta chain) is described in this entry. This sample is drawn from a study of T cell responses to AZD1222 COVID-19 vaccine. Study details: Combined were second doses at about 4 or about 12 weeks.

Libraries were prepared by immunoSEQ multiplex PCR; TCRdb keeps only in-frame clonotypes and omits some of them. The sample lists roughly 150,000 clones; almost 95% were seen once. V lost 0 bases and J lost 7; bases outside the gene matches: 9. The CDR3 has 15 amino acids. Germline loops: CDR1 SGDLS, CDR2 YYNGEE. The chain couples TRBV9 to TRBJ1-2; TRBD1 agrees at 7 bases. The input for sequencing was peripheral blood, taken on day 0 of AZD1222 vaccination. The sequence derives from an adult in good health. CDR3 DNA sequence: TGTGCCAGCAGCGTAGAAGCAGGGGGAGGTGGTGGCTACACCTTC. Translated: CASSVEAGGGGGYTF.